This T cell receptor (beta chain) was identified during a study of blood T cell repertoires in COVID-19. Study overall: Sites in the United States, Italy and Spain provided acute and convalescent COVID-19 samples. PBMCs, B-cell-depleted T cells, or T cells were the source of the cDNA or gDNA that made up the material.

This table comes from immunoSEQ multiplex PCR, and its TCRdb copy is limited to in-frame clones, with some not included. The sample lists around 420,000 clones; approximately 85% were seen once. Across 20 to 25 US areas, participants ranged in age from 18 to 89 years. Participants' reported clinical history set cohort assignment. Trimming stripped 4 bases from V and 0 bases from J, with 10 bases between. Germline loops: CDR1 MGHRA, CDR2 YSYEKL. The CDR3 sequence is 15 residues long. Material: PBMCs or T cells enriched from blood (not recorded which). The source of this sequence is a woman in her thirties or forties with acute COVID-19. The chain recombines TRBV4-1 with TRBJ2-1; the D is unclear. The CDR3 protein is CASSRTIDSYNEQFF. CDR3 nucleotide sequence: TGCGCCAGCAGCCGAACCATAGACTCCTACAATGAGCAGTTCTTC.